These 21 T cell receptor beta chains were sequenced from one sample in a study of cytomegalovirus exposure and HLA in healthy donors. In the PCR, 60 Vbeta and 13 Jbeta primers were used. The assay was immunoSEQ multiplex PCR, and TCRdb's table has in-frame clones only and misses some. The repertoire has around 140,000 clones, about four fifths of them found once; the top ten carry around 2.4%. Sequencing was done on a sample of PBMCs. The receptors originated from a woman between 18 and 29 years old in good health and CMV-seropositive.

The table lists this clone with a count of one. The chain combines TRBV18 with TRBJ2-7; 8 bases are a match to TRBD1. The CDR3 loop spans 14 amino acids. V lost 4 bases, J lost 6 bases, and 8 bases stayed unmatched. Germline values: CDR1 KGHSH, CDR2 LQKENI. The CDR3 DNA sequence: TGTGCCAGCTCACTCTTCGGACAGGGTGGCGAGCAGTACTTC. It is translated as CASSLFGQGGEQYF.

V gene TRBV10-3 combines with J gene TRBJ1-3; a possible D gene is TRBD1 (5 bases). This CDR3 is built from 17 residues. Per germline, CDR1 ENHRY and CDR2 SYGVKD. V shed 2 bases and J shed 1 base, with 15 bases lying between them. In DNA, the CDR3 is TGTGCCATCAGTGAGCCCCGGGGGGGAGCGTCTGGAAACACCATATATTTT. This encodes CAISEPRGGASGNTIYF.

The chain couples TRBV6-1 to TRBJ2-7; 8 bases are a match to TRBD1. The germline V gene encodes CDR1 MNHNS and CDR2 SASEGT. The CDR3 covers 15 residues. J was trimmed by 0 bases and V by 7 bases; bases with no gene match: 8. Here the CDR3 DNA reads TGTGCCAGCAACAACGGGCAGGGGGCCTCCTACGAGCAGTACTTC. This sequence encodes CASNNGQGASYEQYF.

The rearrangement joins TRBV6-1 to TRBJ2-7, with 8 nucleotides matching TRBD2. Trimming cost V 2 bases and J 3 bases; bases outside gene matches: 6. The germline gives CDR1 MNHNS, CDR2 SASEGT. The CDR3 runs to 15 residues. DNA for the CDR3: TGTGCCAGCAGTGAATATGCGGGGGGTTTCTACGAGCAGTACTTC. This gives the protein CASSEYAGGFYEQYF.

V and J are TRBV19 and TRBJ2-5, with D perhaps matching TRBD2 (6 bases). The CDR3 contains 15 residues. In germline, CDR1 is LNHDA, CDR2 SQIVND (reference sequence). V lost 0 bases and J 4 bases, leaving 12 bases between the germline ends. CDR3 DNA: TGTGCCAGTAGTATAGATACCGGGACTCCAGAGACCCAGTACTTC. Its translation is CASSIDTGTPETQYF.

Worth noting for this clone: Other DNA variants within this sample encode the same CDR3. The rearrangement uses TRBV6-5 and TRBJ1-2, with D maybe TRBD1 (6 bases). CDR3 length equals 16 residues. The germline V and J ends were trimmed by 0 bases and 2 bases, with 13 bases remaining between them. CDR1 and CDR2 from the germline V gene are MNHEY and SVGAGI. The CDR3 DNA reads TGTGCCAGCAGTTACTCAGGACAGCCTCAAAACTATGGCTACACCTTC. Protein: CASSYSGQPQNYGYTF.

The rearrangement uses TRBV7-9 and TRBJ1-3; 7 bases are shared with TRBD1. Germline CDR1 is SEHNR and CDR2 is FQNEAQ (reference sequence). The CDR3 spans 14 residues. The V gene end was trimmed by 5 bases and the J gene end by 2 bases; junction bases not matched to a gene: 3. The CDR3 sequence: CASSPDRAGNTIYF. The CDR3 nucleotides read TGTGCCAGCAGCCCTGACAGGGCTGGAAACACCATATATTTT.

The chain recombines TRBV28 with TRBJ1-2; D may be TRBD1 (5 bases). Trimming took 8 bases from V and 3 from J, leaving 10 bases between them. Germline values: CDR1 MDHEN, CDR2 SYDVKM. The CDR3 loop spans 12 amino acids. In DNA, the CDR3 is TGTGCCAGCTTCGCAGGGTACTATGGCTACACCTTC. Protein sequence: CASFAGYYGYTF.

V usage is TRBV28 and J usage is TRBJ2-7, with 8 nucleotides matching TRBD2. This CDR3 comprises 15 residues. Germline CDR1 MDHEN, CDR2 SYDVKM. V lost 4 bases, J lost 4 bases, and 9 bases stayed unmatched. CDR3 loop: CASSSPSGGRYEQYF. The CDR3 region has the DNA TGTGCCAGCAGTTCCCCCTCGGGGGGGCGATACGAGCAGTACTTC.

The rearrangement uses TRBV7-2 and TRBJ2-2, with no clear D. Germline loops: CDR1 SGHTA, CDR2 FQGNSA. CDR3 length equals 14 residues. V shed 1 base and J shed 5 bases, with 8 bases lying between them. As DNA, the CDR3 is TGTGCCAGCAGCTTAGTACTACCAACCGGGGAGCTGTTTTTT. Translation gives CASSLVLPTGELFF. The full variable domain, rest sourced from reference TRBV7-2 and TRBJ2-2, is GAGVSQSPSNKVTEKGKDVELRCDPISGHTALYWYRQSLGQGLEFLIYFQGNSAPDKSGLPSDRFSAERTGGSVSTLTIQRTQQEDSAVYLCASSLVLPTGELFFGEGSRLTVL.

V and J are TRBV7-2 and TRBJ2-1, with 8 bases that match TRBD2. The germline V gene has CDR1 SGHTA and CDR2 FQGNSA. The CDR3 spans 16 residues. V trimming: 4 bases; J trimming: 6 bases; junction bases outside the gene matches: 11. This CDR3 reads CASSWAPTGGTNEQFF. The DNA of the CDR3 is TGTGCCAGCAGCTGGGCGCCCACGGGGGGGACCAATGAGCAGTTCTTC.

This clone was counted a few times. The V and J genes are TRBV25-1 and TRBJ2-6; the D is unclear. Germline V gene data show CDR1 as MGHDK and CDR2 as SYGVNS. Trimming stripped 5 bases from V and 0 bases from J, with 17 bases between. The CDR3 is 18 amino acids. CDR3 residues: CASSTNRASLSGANVLTF. The CDR3 DNA is TGTGCCAGCAGTACGAACAGAGCATCCCTCTCTGGGGCCAACGTCCTGACTTTC.

J is TRBJ2-2 and V is TRBV27, with TRBD1 matching over 8 bases. V shed 7 bases, J shed 4 bases, and the junction held 11 bases outside the gene matches. The CDR3 runs 16 residues. Germline-derived CDR1 and CDR2 are MNHEY and SMNVEV (reference sequence). CDR3 DNA sequence: TGTGCCAGCAAAACCAGGGGGCCGGGTGGCACCGGGGAGCTGTTTTTT. Translation gives CASKTRGPGGTGELFF.

The V and J genes are TRBV7-9 and TRBJ1-2, with 8 bases lining up with TRBD1. CDR3 length: 12 residues. V was pared by 5 bases and J by 7 bases, with 3 bases of the junction left unmatched. CDR1 and CDR2 (germline): SEHNR, FQNEAQ (reference sequence). The CDR3: CASSLTGGGYTF. The CDR3 DNA reads TGTGCCAGCAGCCTCACAGGGGGTGGCTACACCTTC.

The V call is TRBV19, the J call TRBJ1-4; D gene uncertain. Germline CDR1 LNHDA, CDR2 SQIVND (reference sequence). V lost 3 bases, J lost 5 bases, and 10 bases lay in between. The CDR3 is 14 amino acids. CDR3 nucleotides: TGTGCCAGTAGTATGTTCACCCGGAATGAAAAACTGTTTTTT. Its translation is CASSMFTRNEKLFF.

V is TRBV5-6 and J is TRBJ2-7; TRBD1 might be the D (5 bases). Germline V CDR1 and CDR2: SGHDT, YYEEEE. V lost 0 bases and J lost 7, with 14 bases in between. This CDR3 contains 14 residues. The CDR3 DNA follows: TGTGCCAGCAGCTTGGGGACAAGGCTACGGGAGCAGTACTTC. It translates to CASSLGTRLREQYF.

This clone appeared a few times. The chain joins TRBV12-2 to TRBJ1-1; the table gives TRBD1 as D, unverified against the DNA. TRBV12-2 is listed as a pseudogene. The CDR3 spans 16 residues. CDR3: CASRLPTESMNTEAFF. The CDR3, as DNA: TGTGCAAGTCGCTTGCCCACAGAGAGCATGAACACTGAAGCTTTCTTT.

The rearrangement joins TRBV7-9 to TRBJ1-2; 7 bases align to TRBD1. The germline V gene has CDR1 SEHNR and CDR2 FQNEAQ (reference sequence). The ends lost 5 bases at V and 4 bases at J; junction bases unmatched: 7. The CDR3 loop spans 14 amino acids. The CDR3 is CASSPGQASYGYTF. CDR3 sequence (DNA): TGTGCCAGCAGCCCCGGACAGGCCTCCTATGGCTACACCTTC. The entire variable domain, with the rest obtained from reference TRBV7-9 and TRBJ1-2, is as follows: DTGVSQNPRHKITKRGQNVTFRCDPISEHNRLYWYRQTLGQGPEFLTYFQNEAQLEKSRLLSDRFSAERPKGSFSTLEIQRTEQGDSAMYLCASSPGQASYGYTFGSGTRLTVV.

This clone was detected once. The chain couples TRBV5-1 to TRBJ1-5; D is possibly TRBD1 (5 bases). V lost 4 bases and J lost 1, with 12 bases in between. The CDR3 contains 15 residues. CDR1 is SGHRS, CDR2 YFSETQ, per germline. The CDR3 bases are TGCGCCAGCAGCGAATATGGGGGGAGCAATCAGCCCCAGCATTTT. The encoded protein is CASSEYGGSNQPQHF.

The chain employs TRBV5-6 and TRBJ1-3, with a weak D call TRBD1 (5 bases). V shed 4 bases and J shed 0 bases, with 14 bases lying between them. The germline CDR1 and CDR2 sequences are SGHDT and YYEEEE. CDR3 length: 16 residues. In DNA, the CDR3 is TGTGCCAGCAGCATGGGACTGCTGAGCTCTGGAAACACCATATATTTT. The encoded protein is CASSMGLLSSGNTIYF. Supplemented by reference TRBV5-6 and TRBJ1-3, the full variable domain reads DAGVTQSPTHLIKTRGQQVTLRCSPKSGHDTVSWYQQALGQGPQFIFQYYEEEERQRGNFPDRFSGHQFPNYSSELNVNALLLGDSALYLCASSMGLLSSGNTIYFGEGSWLTVV.

The rearrangement joins TRBV7-6 to TRBJ2-7; D is unclear. The germline gives CDR1 SGHVS, CDR2 FNYEAQ. The germline V and J ends were trimmed by 5 bases and 0 bases, with 8 bases remaining between them. This CDR3 contains 13 residues. CDR3 in amino acids: CASSPAGSYEQYF. As DNA, the CDR3 is TGTGCCAGCAGCCCCGCCGGCTCCTACGAGCAGTACTTC.